These 7 T cell receptor beta chains were all obtained from the same sample, sequenced in a study of blood T cell repertoires in COVID-19. This table comes from immunoSEQ multiplex PCR, and its TCRdb copy is limited to in-frame clones, with some not included. The data show about 97,000 clones, 84% seen once. Input material: peripheral blood. Receptors were obtained from a man aged 35 to 55 with active or convalescent COVID-19.

CDR3 region: CASSPSPGQAGNTIYF. The CDR3 DNA reads as TGCGCCAGCAGCCCTTCGCCGGGACAAGCGGGAAACACCATATATTTT. The chain carries TRBV5-1 and TRBJ1-3, with D tentatively TRBD1 (6 bases). Germline V gene data show CDR1 as SGHRS and CDR2 as YFSETQ. Trimming pared 4 bases from V and 4 bases from J, leaving 18 bases between. This CDR3 region has 16 residues.

This clone was recorded only once. The chain couples TRBV3-1 (or the pseudogene TRBV3-2) to TRBJ1-5; TRBD1 is a possible D gene (6 bases). The CDR3 is 15 residues long. The V gene's germline CDR1 is LGHDT and CDR2 YNNKEL (reference sequence). The germline V and J ends were trimmed by 0 bases and 6 bases, with 12 bases remaining between them. The CDR3 reads CASSQEAGGSQPQHF. In nucleotides, the CDR3 is TGTGCCAGCAGCCAAGAGGCTGGGGGCTCTCAGCCCCAGCATTTT.

This clone was observed a few times. V and J are TRBV19 and TRBJ1-2; a weak D match, TRBD1 (6 bases). The CDR3 sequence is 14 residues long. V gave up 5 bases and J gave up 8 bases, with 18 bases separating them. CDR1 is LNHDA, CDR2 SQIVND, per germline (reference sequence). CDR3: CASSARGRGEGYTF. The CDR3 DNA reads TGTGCCAGTAGTGCCCGGGGCAGGGGAGAGGGCTACACCTTC.

The genes are TRBV18 and TRBJ1-2, with 7 positions matching TRBD1. Germline V lookup: CDR1 KGHSH, CDR2 LQKENI. After removal of 4 bases from V and 3 bases from J, the junction contained 8 bases not matched to a gene. The CDR3 totals 15 residues. In DNA, the CDR3 is TGTGCCAGCTCACTACGGACAGGCCTCGACTATGGCTACACCTTC. It specifies CASSLRTGLDYGYTF.

The chain recombines TRBV7-9 with TRBJ2-1, with a weak D call TRBD1 (6 bases). Per the germline V gene, CDR1 is SEHNR and CDR2 is FQNEAQ (reference sequence). V lost 1 base, J lost 8 bases, and 9 bases lay in between. CDR3 length: 13 amino acids. The CDR3 bases are TGTGCCAGCAGCTTAGGTGGGGGCGATGAGCAGTTCTTC. Translated: CASSLGGGDEQFF.

The chain carries TRBV12-3 or TRBV12-4 and TRBJ2-7; TRBD1 matches at 9 bases. The CDR3 extends over 13 amino acids. The trim removed 4 bases at V and 5 bases at J, leaving 3 bases unmatched. In DNA form, the CDR3 reads TGTGCCAGCAGTTCCGGGACAGGGAACGAGCAGTACTTC. It yields the protein CASSSGTGNEQYF.

This clone was counted only a few times. V gene TRBV25-1 combines with J gene TRBJ2-5, with 11 nucleotides matching TRBD2. The germline CDR1 and CDR2 sequences are MGHDK and SYGVNS. The CDR3 has 18 residues. Trimming removed 2 bases from V and 5 bases from J; junction bases left unmatched: 13. CDR3 residues: CASSERVLAGALGETQYF. The DNA of the CDR3 is TGTGCCAGCAGTGAACGCGTACTAGCGGGGGCCCTGGGGGAGACCCAGTACTTC.